Detailed here is one TCR beta chain. The sample belongs to a study of lymphopenia after photon versus proton radiotherapy. Only in-frame clones appear in the TCRdb table, and some are missing; sequencing was by immunoSEQ multiplex PCR. The sample records about 42,000 clones, about 85% being singletons. This CDR3 has 14 amino acids. Germline V gives CDR1 SGHTA, CDR2 FQGTGA. J lost 6 bases, V lost 0 bases, and 0 bases had no gene match. This sequence originates from a woman between 65 and 79 years old with pancreatic cancer. Sequenced here: peripheral blood, sampled from a patient treated with proton-based radiotherapy. The chain is built from TRBV7-3 and TRBJ2-2; TRBD2 aligns across 8 bases. This CDR3 reads CASSLTSGAGELFF. The CDR3 DNA reads as TGTGCCAGCAGCTTAACTAGCGGGGCCGGGGAGCTGTTTTTT.